A selection of T cell receptor beta chains follows, all from one sample in a study of T cells in Graves' hyperthyroidism and ophthalmopathy. Each CDR3 protein gets one entry after TCRdb re-called the multiplex PCR reads with MiXCR. The table includes more than 350,000 distinct CDR3 sequences, roughly 15% detected once. What was sequenced was blood. These receptor sequences come from a woman aged 25-40 years with Graves' ophthalmopathy. Both conserved end residues are part of each CDR3. Fields, in order: CDR3 protein, CDR3 DNA, J gene, clone size, V gene, D gene. A D gene is named only where the DNA matches it firmly. Rows give clone size only sometimes, using once, few, many, or a class for an expanded clone.

CDR3aa: CASSFSPGGDNEKLFF
CDR3nt: TGTGCCAGCAGCTTTTCCCCCGGGGGGGATAATGAAAAACTGTTTTTT
j_gene: TRBJ1-4
abundance: few
v_gene: TRBV7-9
d_gene: .

CDR3aa: CASSYKLPPQYF
CDR3nt: TGTGCCAGCAGCTATAAACTCCCGCCCCAGTACTTC
j_gene: TRBJ2-5
abundance: few
v_gene: TRBV9
d_gene: .

CDR3aa: CASSLSWTANTEAFF
CDR3nt: TGTGCCAGCAGTTTATCGTGGACGGCGAACACTGAAGCTTTCTTT
j_gene: TRBJ1-1
abundance: many
v_gene: TRBV27
d_gene: .

CDR3aa: CASSQSAGNTEAFF
CDR3nt: TGTGCCAGCAGCCAATCGGCGGGGAACACTGAAGCTTTCTTT
j_gene: TRBJ1-1
abundance: many
v_gene: TRBV3-1
d_gene: .

CDR3aa: CASSLDPGANYGYTF
CDR3nt: TGTGCCAGCAGTTTAGATCCTGGAGCTAACTATGGCTACACCTTC
j_gene: TRBJ1-2
abundance: many
v_gene: TRBV28
d_gene: .

CDR3aa: CASKSSGLRVGNQPQHF
CDR3nt: TGTGCCAGCAAATCGTCAGGGCTCAGAGTGGGCAATCAGCCCCAGCATTTT
j_gene: TRBJ1-5
abundance: many
v_gene: TRBV28
d_gene: .

CDR3aa: CSVRGGKDQPQHF
CDR3nt: TGCAGCGTTCGGGGCGGGAAGGATCAGCCCCAGCATTTT
j_gene: TRBJ1-5
abundance: .
v_gene: TRBV29-1
d_gene: .

CDR3aa: CASSYSLTYEQYF
CDR3nt: TGTGCCAGCAGTTACTCGTTAACCTACGAGCAGTACTTC
j_gene: TRBJ2-7
abundance: few
v_gene: TRBV6-5
d_gene: .

CDR3aa: CASSPGQGKETQYF
CDR3nt: TGTGCCAGCAGTCCTGGACAGGGGAAAGAGACCCAGTACTTC
j_gene: TRBJ2-5
abundance: many
v_gene: TRBV28
d_gene: TRBD1

CDR3aa: CANSPALDETAYEQYF
CDR3nt: TGTGCCAACAGCCCCGCGCTAGACGAAACCGCCTACGAGCAGTACTTC
j_gene: TRBJ2-7
abundance: many
v_gene: TRBV27
d_gene: .

CDR3aa: CASSLRAGSLSYEQYF
CDR3nt: TGTGCCAGCAGCTTAAGGGCCGGAAGCCTCTCCTACGAGCAGTACTTC
j_gene: TRBJ2-7
abundance: many
v_gene: TRBV13
d_gene: .

CDR3aa: CASSPLPGLAGASTDTQYF
CDR3nt: TGTGCCAGCAGCCCCCTGCCGGGACTAGCGGGGGCCAGCACAGATACGCAGTATTTT
j_gene: TRBJ2-3
abundance: many
v_gene: TRBV3-1
d_gene: TRBD2

CDR3aa: CAWFPGLKAFF
CDR3nt: TGTGCCTGGTTTCCGGGACTCAAAGCTTTCTTT
j_gene: TRBJ1-1
abundance: many
v_gene: TRBV30
d_gene: .

CDR3aa: CASSVASGGPTDTQYF
CDR3nt: TGTGCCAGCAGCGTGGCTAGCGGGGGACCCACAGATACGCAGTATTTT
j_gene: TRBJ2-3
abundance: .
v_gene: TRBV9
d_gene: TRBD2

CDR3aa: CASRPTLLYEQYF
CDR3nt: TGTGCCAGCAGACCTACCTTGCTCTACGAGCAGTACTTC
j_gene: TRBJ2-7
abundance: many
v_gene: TRBV27
d_gene: .

CDR3aa: CASSIGAGGSTEAFF
CDR3nt: TGTGCCAGTAGTATAGGGGCGGGGGGCTCCACTGAAGCTTTCTTT
j_gene: TRBJ1-1
abundance: .
v_gene: TRBV19
d_gene: .

CDR3aa: CSAFESRVGSNQPQHF
CDR3nt: TGCAGTGCTTTTGAGAGCAGGGTAGGAAGCAATCAGCCCCAGCATTTT
j_gene: TRBJ1-5
abundance: .
v_gene: TRBV20-1
d_gene: .

CDR3aa: CASSLAAGANNEQFF
CDR3nt: TGTGCCAGCAGCTTAGCGGCGGGGGCTAACAATGAGCAGTTCTTC
j_gene: TRBJ2-1
abundance: .
v_gene: TRBV7-9
d_gene: .

CDR3aa: CASSIVPRGAKNIQYF
CDR3nt: TGTGCCAGTAGTATAGTTCCGCGAGGAGCCAAAAACATTCAGTACTTC
j_gene: TRBJ2-4
abundance: .
v_gene: TRBV19
d_gene: .